One and the same sample provided the 3 T cell receptor beta chains below, sequenced in a study of cytomegalovirus exposure and HLA in healthy donors. It was with 60 Vbeta and 13 Jbeta primers that the PCR ran. The table came from immunoSEQ multiplex PCR; TCRdb's copy has only in-frame clones and leaves some out. The data contain about 200,000 clones, roughly 84% of them singletons. The sequenced sample consisted of PBMCs. The source is a man aged 50-60 years in good health and CMV-seronegative.

The gene calls are TRBV6-6 and TRBJ1-5, with a possible D match to TRBD1 (5 bases). CDR1 is MNHNY, CDR2 SVGAGI, per germline (reference sequence). This CDR3 is built from 15 residues. V was trimmed by 5 bases and J by 6 bases, leaving 17 bases between them. The CDR3 protein is CASSLDNQATQPQHF. CDR3 coding DNA: TGTGCCAGCAGTCTGGACAACCAGGCGACTCAGCCCCAGCATTTT.

This clone was observed a single time. The chain recombines TRBV30 with TRBJ2-1, with 11 bases identical to TRBD2. Germline CDR1 and CDR2: GTSNPN and SVGIG (reference sequence). V lost 5 bases and J lost 6; bases outside the gene matches: 6. The CDR3 spans 14 residues. CDR3 bases: TGTGCCTGGGGGATCCTAGCGGGGGGCAATGAGCAGTTCTTC. Encoded protein: CAWGILAGGNEQFF.

The rearrangement uses TRBV28 and TRBJ1-5; D not certain. CDR3 length equals 12 residues. The V and J ends lost 9 bases and 1 base respectively, with 7 bases between them. In germline, CDR1 is MDHEN, CDR2 SYDVKM. The CDR3 protein is CASRQSNQPQHF. CDR3 in DNA: TGTGCCAGTCGACAAAGCAATCAGCCCCAGCATTTT.